A single sample gave rise to the 9 T cell receptor beta chains below, sequenced in a study of blood T cell repertoires in COVID-19. The table came from immunoSEQ multiplex PCR; TCRdb's copy has only in-frame clones and leaves some out. The table has over 200,000 clones, about 80% seen once. Sequences were obtained from peripheral blood. These receptors were obtained from a man aged 50 or older with active or convalescent COVID-19.

The chain links TRBV18 to TRBJ1-5; tentative D call: TRBD1 (6 bases). CDR3 length: 15 amino acids. Per germline, CDR1 KGHSH and CDR2 LQKENI. V was shortened by 2 bases and J by 4 bases, with 12 bases between the two germline ends. In DNA, the CDR3 is TGTGCCAGCTCACCATCAGCAGGGGAGAATCAGCCCCAGCATTTT. It is translated as CASSPSAGENQPQHF.

The rearrangement joins TRBV6-5 to TRBJ2-2; 9 bases align to TRBD1. The CDR3 has 15 amino acids. The germline gives CDR1 MNHEY, CDR2 SVGAGI. J lost 4 bases, V lost 6 bases, and 6 bases had no gene match. CDR3 coding DNA: TGTGCCAGCAGGCCACAGGGGGCCGTCACCGGGGAGCTGTTTTTT. This sequence encodes CASRPQGAVTGELFF.

The chain couples TRBV19 to TRBJ2-7, with 10 bases matching TRBD1. The CDR3 runs to 17 residues. Germline V CDR1 and CDR2: LNHDA, SQIVND (reference sequence). The V segment lost 6 bases and the J segment 3 bases; nucleotides outside the gene matches: 14. The CDR3 DNA reads TGTGCCAGTAGCGGACAGGGGGATCCTACACGGATCTACGAGCAGTACTTC. It codes for CASSGQGDPTRIYEQYF.

This clone has a count of ten or more. The rearrangement joins TRBV4-2 to TRBJ1-2; 12 nucleotides line up with TRBD1. The ends lost 3 bases at V and 2 bases at J; junction bases unmatched: 10. The CDR3 has 18 amino acids. Germline V gene data show CDR1 as LGHNA and CDR2 as YNFKEQ. The CDR3 DNA reads TGTGCCAGCAGCCAGGCACCCGGGACAGGGGGCTCAAACTATGGCTACACCTTC. This translates into CASSQAPGTGGSNYGYTF.

This chain uses TRBV27 with TRBJ1-2, with 10 positions matching TRBD1. The germline V gene has CDR1 MNHEY and CDR2 SMNVEV (reference sequence). The V gene end was trimmed by 3 bases and the J gene end by 6 bases; junction bases not matched to a gene: 7. CDR3 length: 15 residues. As DNA, the CDR3 is TGTGCCAGCAGTTTCGCCGGGACAGGGGACGATGGCTACACCTTC. This translates into CASSFAGTGDDGYTF.

This chain links TRBV28 with TRBJ2-7, with a tentative D call TRBD2 (6 bases). Germline V gives CDR1 MDHEN, CDR2 SYDVKM. Trimming removed 4 bases at V and 4 bases at J, with 23 bases between. There are 17 residues in the CDR3. The CDR3 DNA reads TGTGCCAGCAGTTATGGGGGGACCGGAGGGGCGGAATACGAGCAGTACTTC. It yields the protein CASSYGGTGGAEYEQYF.

This chain joins TRBV21-1 and TRBJ1-3. TRBV21-1 is labeled a pseudogene. The length of the CDR3 is 17 residues. The chain's CDR3 is CASSKRKQGLTGNTIYF. The CDR3 nucleotides are TGTGCCAGCAGCAAACGAAAGCAGGGACTTACTGGAAACACCATATATTTT.

This clone has just one count. V and J are TRBV19 and TRBJ1-1; 12 bases agree with TRBD1. The germline gives CDR1 LNHDA, CDR2 SQIVND (reference sequence). Trimming removed 5 bases from V and 4 bases from J; junction bases left unmatched: 2. The CDR3 spans 14 residues. The chain's CDR3 is CASSPGQGATEAFF. In DNA form, the CDR3 reads TGTGCCAGTAGTCCGGGACAGGGGGCCACTGAAGCTTTCTTT.

For this clone: Other DNA sequences within the sample encode an identical CDR3. The rearrangement links TRBV7-2 to TRBJ1-3, with D perhaps matching TRBD1 (5 bases). The CDR3 totals 15 residues. The V and J ends lost 0 bases and 1 base respectively, with 7 bases between them. Germline CDR1 reads SGHTA; CDR2 reads FQGNSA. CDR3 in DNA: TGTGCCAGCAGCTTAGCCAGGGTGTCTGGAAACACCATATATTTT. Translation gives CASSLARVSGNTIYF.